Described below is a single T cell receptor beta chain sequence and its context. The protocol was immunoSEQ multiplex PCR, while the TCRdb copy is restricted to in-frame clones and leaves out a portion. This repertoire shows 90,000 to 95,000 clones, 82% found once; its top ten account for 5% to 8%. The time point is: baseline pretreatment blood. Regarding treatment: 15 Gy SBRT to primary tumor, nephrectomy 4 weeks later. The tumor was a clear cell renal cell carcinoma. Looked up from germline, CDR1 is SGHRS and CDR2 is YFSETQ. The CDR3 sequence is 15 residues long. The V gene lost 4 bases and the J gene lost 3 bases, with 15 bases spanning the gap. The record originates from a study of radiation and T cells in renal cell carcinoma. Study-level information: Nephrectomy followed 15 Gy stereotactic body radiation by 4 weeks.

Sequenced here: blood, sampled from a patient whose treatment included radiotherapy and nephrectomy. This chain joins TRBV5-1 and TRBJ2-3, with a possible D match to TRBD1 (7 bases). The TCR originated in a man aged 55 to 70 with renal cell carcinoma. CDR3 residues: CASSGLQGGTDTQYF. CDR3 coding DNA: TGCGCCAGCAGCGGTTTGCAGGGGGGTACAGATACGCAGTATTTT.